The 23 T cell receptor beta chains listed next were all sequenced from one sample in a study of long-term antiretroviral therapy in people with HIV. Sequencing relied on immunoSEQ assay v3.0, run at survey level. TCRdb's copy holds only in-frame clones and misses some; the assay was immunoSEQ multiplex PCR. There are 25,000 to 35,000 clones in the sample; 80% to 95% occur only once, and around 4.5% lies in the top ten. The sequencing used unsorted PBMCs, collected more than 5 years after starting antiretroviral therapy. These receptors all stem from a woman aged 40-49 years with HIV.

The J gene is TRBJ2-1, the V gene TRBV27, with 10 positions matching TRBD2. This CDR3 contains 15 residues. Germline V lookup: CDR1 MNHEY, CDR2 SMNVEV (reference sequence). V was pared by 8 bases and J by 1 base, with 5 bases of the junction left unmatched. The CDR3 DNA reads TGTGCCAGCGCTTTACTAGCGGGGTCCTACAATGAGCAGTTCTTC. Translated: CASALLAGSYNEQFF.

The chain links TRBV5-6 to TRBJ2-7, with 11 bases matching TRBD1. The CDR3 loop spans 14 amino acids. Trimming at V came to 3 bases and at J to 3 bases, leaving 2 bases not matched to a gene. CDR1 and CDR2 from the germline V gene are SGHDT and YYEEEE. The CDR3 sequence is CASSWGQGGYEQYF. The CDR3 DNA follows: TGTGCCAGCAGCTGGGGACAGGGGGGCTACGAGCAGTACTTC. Variable domain in full (rest from reference TRBV5-6 and TRBJ2-7): DAGVTQSPTHLIKTRGQQVTLRCSPKSGHDTVSWYQQALGQGPQFIFQYYEEEERQRGNFPDRFSGHQFPNYSSELNVNALLLGDSALYLCASSWGQGGYEQYFGPGTRLTVT.

J is TRBJ2-3 and V is TRBV11-3, with D tentatively TRBD2 (5 bases). The germline V and J ends were trimmed by 5 bases and 1 base, with 7 bases remaining between them. The CDR3 covers 13 residues. The germline gives CDR1 SGHNT, CDR2 YENEEA. In DNA form, the CDR3 reads TGTGCCAGCAGCGTCGGGGGCACAGATACGCAGTATTTT. Its translation: CASSVGGTDTQYF.

The chain combines TRBV11-2 with TRBJ2-3; D gene ambiguous. Germline CDR1 is SGHAT and CDR2 is FQNNGV. This CDR3 is built from 13 residues. Between the trimmed V and J ends, which lost 1 base and 1 base, there was a span of 3 bases. The chain's CDR3 is CASSLAGTDTQYF. The CDR3 DNA reads as TGTGCCAGCAGCTTAGCGGGCACAGATACGCAGTATTTT. Drawing the rest from reference TRBV11-2 and TRBJ2-3, the complete variable domain is EAGVAQSPRYKIIEKRQSVAFWCNPISGHATLYWYQQILGQGPKLLIQFQNNGVVDDSQLPKDRFSAERLKGVDSTLKIQPAKLEDSAVYLCASSLAGTDTQYFGPGTRLTVL.

This sequence joins TRBV11-2 and TRBJ2-5; D gene unclear. Deletions cut 1 base from V and 2 bases from J, with 8 bases between. The germline V gene has CDR1 SGHAT and CDR2 FQNNGV. This CDR3 has 14 residues. As DNA, the CDR3 is TGTGCCAGCAGCTTAGGACTTACACAAGAGACCCAGTACTTC. It yields the protein CASSLGLTQETQYF.

This rearrangement joins TRBV7-8 to TRBJ1-1; unclear D gene. V dropped 3 bases and J dropped 3 bases, with 8 bases sitting between them. Germline V gives CDR1 SGHVS, CDR2 FQNEAQ. The CDR3 contains 13 residues. CDR3 DNA: TGTGCCAGCAGCTTGGTGGTGGACACTGAAGCTTTCTTT. It codes for CASSLVVDTEAFF.

V gene TRBV29-1 combines with J gene TRBJ2-7, with 13 bases that match TRBD2. The V segment lost 2 bases and the J segment 6 bases; nucleotides outside the gene matches: 7. CDR1 and CDR2 from the germline V gene are SQVTM and ANQGSEA. This CDR3 region has 15 residues. DNA for the CDR3: TGCAGCGTTGAAACTAGCGGGAGGGCCTGGGGCGAGCAGTACTTC. This gives the protein CSVETSGRAWGEQYF.

The V call is TRBV11-2, the J call TRBJ2-1; TRBD2 aligns across 7 bases. J was trimmed by 7 bases and V by 1 base; bases with no gene match: 7. The CDR3 contains 15 residues. CDR1 and CDR2 from the germline V gene are SGHAT and FQNNGV. This CDR3 reads CASSLGAGRGNEQFF. The CDR3 coding sequence is TGTGCCAGCAGCTTAGGAGCGGGGAGAGGGAATGAGCAGTTCTTC.

The chain is built from TRBV2 and TRBJ1-5; TRBD1 aligns across 7 bases. This CDR3 spans 15 amino acids. The germline CDR1 and CDR2 sequences are SNHLY and FYNNEI. V shed 8 bases, J shed 7 bases, and the junction held 14 bases outside the gene matches. CDR3 nucleotides: TGTGCCAGCCGGCCGGAGGGGGCGCAAGGACAGCCCCAGCATTTT. Its translation: CASRPEGAQGQPQHF.

The V and J genes are TRBV19 and TRBJ2-7; no reliable D call. CDR1 and CDR2 (germline): LNHDA, SQIVND (reference sequence). CDR3 length: 13 residues. V lost 1 base and J 7 bases, leaving 11 bases between the germline ends. The CDR3 DNA reads as TGTGCCAGTAGTATAGGGGCCACCTTGGAGCAGTACTTC. It is translated as CASSIGATLEQYF. The variable domain in full, completed from reference TRBV19 and TRBJ2-7, reads DGGITQSPKYLFRKEGQNVTLSCEQNLNHDAMYWYRQDPGQGLRLIYYSQIVNDFQKGDIAEGYSVSREKKESFPLTVTSAQKNPTAFYLCASSIGATLEQYFGPGTRLTVT.

This clone appeared once. This chain joins TRBV6-6 and TRBJ1-1; D possibly corresponds to TRBD1 (5 bases). V shed 2 bases and J shed 4 bases, with 11 bases lying between them. Germline CDR1 reads MNHNY; CDR2 reads SVGAGI (reference sequence). The CDR3 sequence is 14 residues long. CDR3 protein: CASSYRQGRTEAFF. CDR3 in DNA: TGTGCCAGCAGTTACCGGCAGGGTCGCACTGAAGCTTTCTTT.

The chain recombines TRBV2 with TRBJ2-2, with no clear D. From germline, CDR1 is SNHLY and CDR2 FYNNEI. Deletions cut 3 bases from V and 1 base from J, with 15 bases between. This CDR3 spans 17 amino acids. CDR3 in DNA: TGTGCCAGCAGTGAGGACGGATATTCCTTGAACACCGGGGAGCTGTTTTTT. This sequence encodes CASSEDGYSLNTGELFF.

The J gene is TRBJ1-2, the V gene TRBV5-1; D gene ambiguous. The germline CDR1 and CDR2 sequences are SGHRS and YFSETQ. This CDR3 region has 15 residues. The ends were cut back, 4 bases at V and 4 bases at J, with 17 bases in the middle. The CDR3, as DNA: TGCGCCAGCAGCCTAGGGTCCTCAACTCTCTATGGCTACACCTTC. Amino acid sequence: CASSLGSSTLYGYTF.

V gene TRBV7-5 combines with J gene TRBJ1-2; the table calls TRBD1, which could not be checked here. TRBV7-5 is described as a pseudogene. This CDR3 is built from 15 residues. The chain's CDR3 is CARSIRGTVKPGYTF. The CDR3 coding sequence is TGTGCCAGAAGCATCCGCGGGACAGTAAAGCCTGGCTACACCTTC.

The V call is TRBV5-1, the J call TRBJ2-5; a weak D match, TRBD1 (6 bases). V shed 1 base and J shed 1 base, with 11 bases lying between them. Germline V gene lookup returns CDR1 SGHRS and CDR2 YFSETQ. This CDR3 region has 15 residues. CDR3 amino acids: CASSLRAGAQETQYF. Written as DNA, the CDR3 is TGCGCCAGCAGCTTGCGGGCAGGGGCCCAAGAGACCCAGTACTTC.

The chain employs TRBV9 and TRBJ2-1; D remains ambiguous. The CDR3 covers 16 residues. The V end lost 4 bases, the J end lost 0 bases, and 14 bases lay between the germline ends. Germline V gives CDR1 SGDLS, CDR2 YYNGEE. CDR3 region: CASSQHYWVSYNEQFF. In DNA, the CDR3 is TGTGCCAGCAGCCAGCACTATTGGGTCTCCTACAATGAGCAGTTCTTC.

The V and J genes are TRBV5-1 and TRBJ2-5; a possible D gene is TRBD1 (5 bases). V shed 5 bases and J shed 2 bases, with 13 bases lying between them. CDR3 length: 14 amino acids. CDR1 and CDR2 from the germline V gene are SGHRS and YFSETQ. The CDR3 loop reads CASRSQGAQETQYF. CDR3 nucleotides: TGCGCCAGCAGGAGTCAGGGCGCACAAGAGACCCAGTACTTC.

The V and J genes are TRBV5-4 and TRBJ2-5; a possible D gene is TRBD2 (6 bases). This CDR3 is 13 amino acids long. V was cut by 2 bases and J by 3 bases, with 8 bases left in between. Germline V gene data show CDR1 as SGHNT and CDR2 as YYREEE (reference sequence). The CDR3 reads CASSFGGEETQYF. The CDR3 nucleotides read TGTGCCAGCAGCTTCGGCGGGGAAGAGACCCAGTACTTC.

This clone showed up just once. The gene calls are TRBV19 and TRBJ2-2; 8 bases align to TRBD1. This CDR3 region has 16 residues. Losses at the gene ends were 3 bases for V and 3 bases for J; bases not matched to a gene: 6. CDR1 and CDR2 (germline): LNHDA, SQIVND (reference sequence). CDR3 nucleotide sequence: TGTGCCAGTAGTATCGGGACAGGACTATACACCGGGGAGCTGTTTTTT. Translated: CASSIGTGLYTGELFF.

In this sample, this clone turned up a few times. V and J are TRBV7-9 and TRBJ2-2; possible D gene TRBD2, 6 bases. Germline V gives CDR1 SEHNR, CDR2 FQNEAQ (reference sequence). This CDR3 comprises 14 residues. Trimming cost V 0 bases and J 8 bases, with 10 bases left between them. CDR3: CASSLAHAGGELFF. CDR3 nucleotide sequence: TGTGCCAGCAGCTTAGCGCATGCGGGGGGGGAGCTGTTTTTT.

The gene calls are TRBV7-7 and TRBJ2-3, with D perhaps matching TRBD1 or TRBD2 (5 bases each). The CDR3 sequence is 18 residues long. Deletions cut 5 bases from V and 7 bases from J, with 28 bases between. Germline values: CDR1 SSHAT, CDR2 FNYEAQ (reference sequence). The CDR3 DNA reads as TGTGCCAGCAGCATCCACCTTTACCGGGACCAAAGATGGAATACGCAGTATTTT. Translating gives CASSIHLYRDQRWNTQYF.

This clone occurred a few times. V is TRBV7-6 and J is TRBJ2-7; TRBD2 matches at 11 bases. Looked up from germline, CDR1 is SGHVS and CDR2 is FNYEAQ. The ends lost 1 base at V and 0 bases at J; junction bases unmatched: 17. The CDR3 sequence is 21 residues long. This CDR3 is CASSLVVAMGTSGLSSYEQYF. CDR3 sequence (DNA): TGTGCCAGCAGCTTAGTTGTAGCTATGGGGACTAGCGGATTAAGCTCCTACGAGCAGTACTTC.

In nucleotides, the CDR3 is TGTGCCTGGAGTGTACAGTATCCTGGAAACACCATATATTTT. Amino acids: CAWSVQYPGNTIYF. This chain joins TRBV30 and TRBJ1-3; D unclear. Trimming stripped 0 bases from V and 2 bases from J, with 8 bases between. The CDR3 loop spans 14 amino acids. In germline, CDR1 is GTSNPN, CDR2 SVGIG (reference sequence).